The 26 T cell receptor beta chains in this list originate from one sample, sequenced in a study of immune evolution from preneoplasia to lung adenocarcinoma. Assay: immunoSEQ multiplex PCR; the TCRdb copy retains only in-frame clones and omits some. Of tens of thousands of clones in the sample, less than 80% were seen once. Specimen: FFPE invasive lung adenocarcinoma tissue. The receptors come from a person in their sixties with lung adenocarcinoma.

The gene calls are TRBV6-5 and TRBJ2-7; 9 positions agree with TRBD2. This CDR3 contains 15 residues. The germline CDR1 and CDR2 sequences are MNHEY and SVGAGI. V lost 1 base, J lost 2 bases, and 3 bases stayed unmatched. The CDR3 sequence is CASSYWAGGPYEQYF. The DNA for the CDR3 is TGTGCCAGCAGTTACTGGGCGGGAGGGCCCTACGAGCAGTACTTC.

The chain couples TRBV6-5 to TRBJ2-4; D remains unclear. This CDR3 comprises 13 residues. V was trimmed by 7 bases and J by 0 bases, leaving 7 bases between them. CDR1 MNHEY and CDR2 SVGAGI come from the germline V gene. The CDR3 sequence is CASKSLAKNIQYF. CDR3 sequence (DNA): TGTGCCAGCAAATCTCTAGCCAAAAACATTCAGTACTTC.

The genes are TRBV9 and TRBJ2-5, with 8 nucleotides matching TRBD2. Germline loops: CDR1 SGDLS, CDR2 YYNGEE. This CDR3 region has 19 residues. V gave up 3 bases and J gave up 2 bases; unmatched junction bases: 18. The CDR3 DNA is TGTGCCAGCAGCGAGGGGGGGCCGATGCGGGAGGTGGTGCAAGAGACCCAGTACTTC. This codes for CASSEGGPMREVVQETQYF.

CDR3 DNA: TGTGCCCAGCACCGATACCGGGTTTACGAGCAGTACTTC. The encoded protein is CAQHRYRVYEQYF. This chain uses TRBV19 with TRBJ2-7, with D uncertain. The CDR3 length is 13 residues. V shed 11 bases and J shed 4 bases, with 18 bases lying between them. Germline CDR1 reads LNHDA; CDR2 reads SQIVND (reference sequence).

Comment on this clone: One junction end disagrees with the germline gene, perhaps due to a read error. The chain has TRBV12-5 and TRBJ1-2; D call uncertain. CDR3 length equals 11 residues. Germline values: CDR1 LGHNT, CDR2 FRNRAP. The CDR3 sequence: CASGLDYGYIF. CDR3 nucleotides: TGTGCTAGTGGTTTGGACTATGGCTACATCTTC. The full variable domain, completed using reference TRBV12-5 and TRBJ1-2, is DARVTQTPRHKVTEMGQEVTMRCQPILGHNTVFWYRQTMMQGLELLAYFRNRAPLDDSGMPKDRFSAEMPDATLATLKIQPSEPRDSAVYFCASGLDYGYIFGSGTRLTVV.

In regard to this clone: Different DNA sequences within this sample yield the same CDR3. The rearrangement links TRBV11-3 to TRBJ2-3; tentative D call: TRBD2 (6 bases). This CDR3 comprises 15 residues. V was pared by 1 base and J by 1 base, with 9 bases between. Germline CDR1 SGHNT, CDR2 YENEEA. CDR3 DNA sequence: TGTGCCAGCAGCTTAGGGACGGGGGGCACAGATACGCAGTATTTT. It codes for CASSLGTGGTDTQYF. Full variable domain (missing parts from reference TRBV11-3 and TRBJ2-3): EAGVVQSPRYKIIEKKQPVAFWCNPISGHNTLYWYLQNLGQGPELLIRYENEEAVDDSQLPKDRFSAERLKGVDSTLKIQPAELGDSAVYLCASSLGTGGTDTQYFGPGTRLTVL.

This chain uses TRBV5-6 with TRBJ2-2; D is perhaps TRBD2 (5 bases). CDR1 is SGHDT, CDR2 YYEEEE, per germline. V lost 0 bases and J 5 bases, leaving 11 bases between the germline ends. The CDR3 consists of 15 residues. CDR3 bases: TGTGCCAGCAGCTTGGGACTAATCAGAACCGGGGAGCTGTTTTTT. Amino acids: CASSLGLIRTGELFF. Full variable domain (missing parts from reference TRBV5-6 and TRBJ2-2): DAGVTQSPTHLIKTRGQQVTLRCSPKSGHDTVSWYQQALGQGPQFIFQYYEEEERQRGNFPDRFSGHQFPNYSSELNVNALLLGDSALYLCASSLGLIRTGELFFGEGSRLTVL.

CDR3: CASSYSPVSYEQYF. Written as DNA, the CDR3 is TGTGCCAGCAGTTACTCGCCAGTCTCCTACGAGCAGTACTTC. The rearrangement joins TRBV6-5 to TRBJ2-7; D is unclear. CDR1 is MNHEY and CDR2 is SVGAGI in the germline V gene. The CDR3 loop spans 14 amino acids. The ends were cut back, 0 bases at V and 0 bases at J, with 6 bases in the middle.

The CDR3 DNA reads TGTGCCAGCAGCTTGGGACAGAAAAACATTCAGTACTTC. Protein sequence: CASSLGQKNIQYF. The V gene is TRBV5-8, the J gene TRBJ2-4; D might be TRBD1 (5 bases). The CDR3 has 13 residues. V was shortened by 0 bases and J by 4 bases, with 5 bases between the two germline ends. Germline assignment: CDR1 SGHTS and CDR2 YDEGEE. Together with reference TRBV5-8 and TRBJ2-4, the CDR3 gives the full variable domain: EAGVTQSPTHLIKTRGQQATLRCSPISGHTSVYWYQQALGLGLQFLLWYDEGEERNRGNFPPRFSGRQFPNYSSELNVNALELEDSALYLCASSLGQKNIQYFGAGTRLSVL.

The genes are TRBV7-9 and TRBJ2-1; possibly TRBD1 for D (6 bases). Germline V gene data show CDR1 as SEHNR and CDR2 as FQNEAQ (reference sequence). Trimming left V 2 bases short and J 0 bases short, with 8 bases between. The length of the CDR3 is 15 residues. For the CDR3, the DNA is TGTGCCAGCAGCTTAAGGGGGAGCTCCTACAATGAGCAGTTCTTC. This codes for CASSLRGSSYNEQFF.

The chain carries TRBV14 and TRBJ1-4; no reliable D call. Germline loops: CDR1 SGHDN, CDR2 FVKESK. Trimming cost V 0 bases and J 8 bases, with 13 bases left between them. This CDR3 is built from 15 residues. The chain's CDR3 is CASSQDLGQREKLFF. The CDR3 DNA reads TGTGCCAGCAGCCAAGATCTGGGCCAGCGGGAAAAACTGTTTTTT.

V is TRBV29-1 and J is TRBJ2-1, with TRBD1 as a possible D gene (5 bases). Germline V gives CDR1 SQVTM, CDR2 ANQGSEA. The CDR3 covers 14 residues. V gave up 2 bases and J gave up 3 bases, with 11 bases separating them. In DNA form, the CDR3 reads TGCAGCGTTGAAAGGGCCCAGGGCTACAATGAGCAGTTCTTC. As protein: CSVERAQGYNEQFF.

For the CDR3, the DNA is TGTGCCAGCAGTCCCCGGCAAGGATGGGGAACTAATGAAAAACTGTTTTTT. Protein product: CASSPRQGWGTNEKLFF. The genes are TRBV27 and TRBJ1-4; D not resolved. Trimming pared 5 bases from V and 1 base from J, leaving 17 bases between. CDR1 MNHEY and CDR2 SMNVEV come from the germline V gene (reference sequence). The CDR3 covers 17 residues.

The rearrangement uses TRBV28 and TRBJ1-2, with D unclear. Trimming shortened V by 6 bases and J by 3 bases, and 8 bases separated the two germline ends. CDR3 size: 12 residues. Germline assignment: CDR1 MDHEN and CDR2 SYDVKM. CDR3 protein: CASSRSYYGYTF. In DNA, the CDR3 is TGTGCCAGCAGCAGGAGTTACTATGGCTACACCTTC.

The rearrangement uses TRBV4-2 and TRBJ2-5; D is uncertain. The germline V gene encodes CDR1 LGHNA and CDR2 YNFKEQ. The CDR3 runs 17 residues. V was clipped by 0 bases and J by 4 bases, with 18 bases between them. The CDR3 DNA reads TGTGCCAGCAGCCAAGACATAGACACTCCGAAGGGAGAGACCCAGTACTTC. Its protein product is CASSQDIDTPKGETQYF.

V usage is TRBV2 and J usage is TRBJ2-5; D remains unclear. Germline CDR1 is SNHLY and CDR2 is FYNNEI. The V gene lost 4 bases and the J gene lost 4 bases, with 4 bases spanning the gap. This CDR3 region has 11 residues. The DNA for the CDR3 is TGTGCCAGCAGTGTCGGAGAGACCCAGTACTTC. Protein sequence: CASSVGETQYF.

The chain recombines TRBV7-3 with TRBJ1-2; 8 bases are a match to TRBD1. The germline CDR1 and CDR2 sequences are SGHTA and FQGTGA. Losses at the gene ends were 5 bases for V and 7 bases for J; bases not matched to a gene: 6. CDR3 length: 13 amino acids. The CDR3 sequence: CASSLGQGFGYTF. DNA for the CDR3: TGTGCCAGCAGCCTCGGACAGGGCTTTGGCTACACCTTC.

The V and J genes are TRBV19 and TRBJ2-7; 7 bases align to TRBD1. V lost 6 bases and J lost 5; bases outside the gene matches: 13. In germline, CDR1 is LNHDA, CDR2 SQIVND (reference sequence). The CDR3 totals 15 residues. CDR3 bases: TGTGCCAGTAGGGACAACAGGGGTCCCAGGGACGAGCAGTACTTC. This codes for CASRDNRGPRDEQYF. The complete variable domain, with remaining parts taken from reference TRBV19 and TRBJ2-7, reads DGGITQSPKYLFRKEGQNVTLSCEQNLNHDAMYWYRQDPGQGLRLIYYSQIVNDFQKGDIAEGYSVSREKKESFPLTVTSAQKNPTAFYLCASRDNRGPRDEQYFGPGTRLTVT.

As DNA, the CDR3 is TGCGCCAGCAGCCAGGCGGGGGACATGGAGACCCAGTACTTC. It is translated as CASSQAGDMETQYF. V gene TRBV4-1 combines with J gene TRBJ2-5; TRBD2 might be the D (7 bases). Germline CDR1 is MGHRA and CDR2 is YSYEKL. The length of the CDR3 is 14 residues. V gave up 3 bases and J gave up 5 bases, with 13 bases separating them.

This clone has a single count. The V gene is TRBV5-1, the J gene TRBJ1-4, with D possibly TRBD1 on 5 matching bases. Trimming cost V 0 bases and J 8 bases, with 11 bases left between them. The CDR3 runs 14 residues. The germline gives CDR1 SGHRS, CDR2 YFSETQ. The CDR3 spells CASSLGQLTEKLFF. The CDR3 region has the DNA TGCGCCAGCAGCTTGGGACAGCTAACCGAAAAACTGTTTTTT.

This clone was detected a few times. The same CDR3 is also encoded by other DNA sequences in this sample. The chain couples TRBV27 to TRBJ2-2; 11 bases fit TRBD2. The CDR3 sequence is 15 residues long. The V gene's germline CDR1 is MNHEY and CDR2 SMNVEV (reference sequence). The V gene end was trimmed by 6 bases and the J gene end by 3 bases; junction bases not matched to a gene: 3. This CDR3 reads CASRLAGVDTGELFF. DNA of the CDR3: TGTGCCAGCAGACTAGCGGGAGTTGACACCGGGGAGCTGTTTTTT.

This sequence joins TRBV7-9 and TRBJ2-2, with 9 nucleotides matching TRBD1. This CDR3 spans 16 amino acids. J gave up 6 bases and V 1 base, and 6 bases lay outside the gene matches. The V gene's germline CDR1 is SEHNR and CDR2 FQNEAQ (reference sequence). The CDR3 sequence: CASSLGGQGRSGELFF. The CDR3 DNA is TGTGCCAGCAGCTTAGGTGGACAGGGGAGATCCGGGGAGCTGTTTTTT.

J is TRBJ1-1 and V is TRBV6-4, with 7 bases lining up with TRBD1. CDR3 length equals 15 residues. Trimming at V came to 6 bases and at J to 4 bases, leaving 11 bases not matched to a gene. Per germline, CDR1 MRHNA and CDR2 SNTAGT. The CDR3 protein is CASRPYRDSGTEAFF. CDR3 coding DNA: TGTGCCAGCAGACCATACCGGGACAGCGGCACTGAAGCTTTCTTT.

V and J are TRBV28 and TRBJ2-7, with D unresolved. Per the germline V gene, CDR1 is MDHEN and CDR2 is SYDVKM. This CDR3 has 15 amino acids. Trimming pared 6 bases from V and 1 base from J, leaving 16 bases between. The CDR3: CASSVTGSSSYEQYF. In DNA form, the CDR3 reads TGTGCCAGCAGCGTCACCGGGTCGTCGTCCTACGAGCAGTACTTC.

The V call is TRBV30, the J call TRBJ2-5; D is unresolved. The length of the CDR3 is 13 residues. V was clipped by 1 base and J by 1 base, with 7 bases between them. Germline CDR1 reads GTSNPN; CDR2 reads SVGIG (reference sequence). This CDR3 is CAWSAWPQETQYF. CDR3 nucleotide sequence: TGTGCCTGGAGTGCCTGGCCCCAAGAGACCCAGTACTTC.

The gene calls are TRBV5-6 and TRBJ2-2; 7 nucleotides line up with TRBD1. The CDR3 loop spans 15 amino acids. The germline V gene has CDR1 SGHDT and CDR2 YYEEEE. V shed 4 bases, J shed 2 bases, and the junction held 5 bases outside the gene matches. The CDR3 nucleotides read TGTGCCAGCAGCCGAAGGGGGCCCAACACCGGGGAGCTGTTTTTT. Amino acids: CASSRRGPNTGELFF.